This paragraph covers one T cell receptor (beta chain) sequence. The antigen remains undetermined. The sample belongs to a study of T cells expressing NK-cell markers. Whole-study results and caveats: For roughly 6 donors, the dominant NKG2C+ clonotypes made up about 1.0-8% of their CD8+ T cells.

Looked up from germline, CDR1 is DFQATT and CDR2 is SNEGSKA (reference sequence). The CDR3 length is 13 residues. What made the TCR beta cDNA was 5'RACE template switching with UMIs. TCRdb reprocessed the 5' RACE reads, with one entry per CDR3 protein and no DNA. The table lists about 260,000 distinct CDR3 sequences. This receptor was identified in a woman aged 18-70 years in good health. The material sequenced was blood T cells: a sorted CD56 or NKG2C T cell subset, CD4+ or CD8+ T cells, or bulk PBMC T cells (not recorded which). The chain combines TRBV20-1 with TRBJ2-7. CDR3 region: CSAASDGPLEQYF.